The present TCR beta chain was sequenced within a study of CD8 T cells in ankylosing spondylitis. Findings and limits, study-wide: For ankylosing spondylitis blood, a TCR beta motif of roughly 8 highly homologous variants appeared characteristic.

One entry per CDR3 protein, called by TCRdb with MiXCR from the 5' RACE reads. The sample has some 840,000 distinct CDR3 sequences; roughly 10% are singletons. In the case of this clonotype: The antigen is not known.

The germline V and J ends were trimmed by 2 bases and 4 bases, with 15 bases remaining between them. There are 14 residues in the CDR3. Germline values: CDR1 GTSNPN, CDR2 SVGIG (reference sequence). This receptor was identified in a male donor with ankylosing spondylitis. Sequencing was carried out using blood, either unsorted or a sorted T cell fraction (not recorded which). The V and J genes are TRBV30 and TRBJ2-7; no reliable D call. The CDR3: CAWSPRWNPYEQYF. The CDR3 DNA follows: TGTGCCTGGAGTCCGAGGTGGAATCCTTACGAGCAGTACTTC.